The 8 T cell receptor beta chains reported below all come from one sample, sequenced in a study of blood T cell repertoires in COVID-19. This table comes from immunoSEQ multiplex PCR, and its TCRdb copy is limited to in-frame clones, with some not included. This sample has 150,000 to 180,000 clones, with around 80% found just once. Sequencing was carried out using PBMCs or T cells enriched from blood (not recorded which). All receptors come from a man aged 50 to 59 who had recovered from COVID-19.

This sequence joins TRBV6-1 and TRBJ1-5, with D tentatively TRBD1 (6 bases). From germline, CDR1 is MNHNS and CDR2 SASEGT. Trimming left V 0 bases short and J 6 bases short, with 15 bases between. There are 16 residues in the CDR3. In nucleotides, the CDR3 is TGTGCCAGCAGTGAAGCAGATACAGGGTGGGGTCAGCCCCAGCATTTT. Protein: CASSEADTGWGQPQHF.

The chain couples TRBV6-6 to TRBJ2-7; 12 nucleotides line up with TRBD1. The CDR3 consists of 16 residues. The germline CDR1 and CDR2 sequences are MNHNY and SVGAGI (reference sequence). V gave up 0 bases and J gave up 7 bases; unmatched junction bases: 7. The CDR3 spells CASSYSWGQGAGEQYF. For the CDR3, the DNA is TGTGCCAGCAGTTACTCATGGGGACAGGGGGCGGGGGAGCAGTACTTC.

V is TRBV9 and J is TRBJ1-6; perhaps TRBD1 as D (5 bases). This CDR3 has 15 residues. The V and J ends lost 0 bases and 9 bases respectively, with 13 bases between them. Germline-derived CDR1 and CDR2 are SGDLS and YYNGEE. The CDR3 reads CASSVGGAGGSPLHF. CDR3 DNA sequence: TGTGCCAGCAGCGTAGGAGGGGCGGGGGGTTCACCCCTCCACTTT.

This clone has just a few counts. V usage is TRBV14 and J usage is TRBJ1-2; D gene ambiguous. Trimming left V 0 bases short and J 11 bases short, with 13 bases between. There are 13 residues in the CDR3. Germline V gene lookup returns CDR1 SGHDN and CDR2 FVKESK. The chain's CDR3 is CASSQELGSPYTF. CDR3 coding DNA: TGTGCCAGCAGCCAAGAGCTAGGATCCCCTTACACCTTC. Full variable domain (missing parts from reference TRBV14 and TRBJ1-2): EAGVTQFPSHSVIEKGQTVTLRCDPISGHDNLYWYRRVMGKEIKFLLHFVKESKQDESGMPNNRFLAERTGGTYSTLKVQPAELEDSGVYFCASSQELGSPYTFGSGTRLTVV.

The gene calls are TRBV6-5 and TRBJ1-1, with 7 bases matching TRBD1. The germline V gene encodes CDR1 MNHEY and CDR2 SVGAGI. J gave up 8 bases and V 5 bases, and 8 bases lay outside the gene matches. This CDR3 contains 13 residues. CDR3 loop: CASSTRQGWEAFF. The CDR3 DNA sequence: TGTGCCAGCAGTACCCGACAGGGCTGGGAAGCTTTCTTT.

The chain is built from TRBV30 and TRBJ1-4; D gene unclear. The CDR3 is 14 residues long. The V gene's germline CDR1 is GTSNPN and CDR2 SVGIG (reference sequence). Trimming shortened V by 5 bases and J by 7 bases, and 17 bases separated the two germline ends. The CDR3 DNA reads TGTGCCTGGGCACCGATTTCACTGAGTGAAAAACTGTTTTTT. Its translation: CAWAPISLSEKLFF. The full variable domain, rest sourced from reference TRBV30 and TRBJ1-4, is SQTIHQWPATLVQPVGSPLSLECTVEGTSNPNLYWYRQAAGRGLQLLFYSVGIGQISSEVPQNLSASRPQDRQFILSSKKLLLSDSGFYLCAWAPISLSEKLFFGSGTQLSVL.

This rearrangement joins TRBV12-3 or TRBV12-4 to TRBJ2-7; 7 positions match TRBD2. The CDR3 is made up of 13 amino acids. Trimming at V came to 4 bases and at J to 3 bases, leaving 3 bases not matched to a gene. The DNA for the CDR3 is TGTGCCAGCAGTTACGGGGGGAACTACGAGCAGTACTTC. As protein: CASSYGGNYEQYF.

This clone has only one observation. The genes are TRBV15 and TRBJ2-1; 8 bases are shared with TRBD1. From germline, CDR1 is LNHNV and CDR2 YYDKDF (reference sequence). This CDR3 comprises 16 residues. The V segment lost 0 bases and the J segment 6 bases; nucleotides outside the gene matches: 7. Here the CDR3 DNA reads TGTGCCACCAGCAGAGATTGGACAGGGAGTTTCAATGAGCAGTTCTTC. This translates into CATSRDWTGSFNEQFF.